Listed below are T cell receptor beta chains from one sample, sequenced in a study of T cells in Graves' hyperthyroidism and ophthalmopathy. TCRdb re-derived calls from the multiplex PCR reads in MiXCR, one entry per CDR3 protein. The data show fewer than 400,000 distinct CDR3 sequences, with around 25% seen just once and around 79% held by the top ten. Sequenced: blood. These receptors all come from a man over 45 with Graves' hyperthyroidism. CDR3s include the opening cysteine and the closing phenylalanine or tryptophan. D genes are given only for firm matches. Expanded clones get a size class; other rows say once, few or many, or leave the size out.

CDR3 protein | CDR3 DNA | clone size | J gene | V gene | D gene
CASSPFGTTQETQYF | TGTGCCAGCAGCCCCTTCGGGACTACTCAAGAGACCCAGTACTTC | many | TRBJ2-5 | TRBV2 | TRBD2
CASSLDRRGSPLHF | TGTGCCAGCAGTTTGGACAGACGGGGTTCACCCCTCCACTTT | few | TRBJ1-6 | TRBV28 | -
CASSYSPTGELFF | TGTGCCAGCAGTTACTCGCCCACCGGGGAGCTGTTTTTT | - | TRBJ2-2 | TRBV6-5 | -
CASSQDIRAWGPQHF | TGTGCCAGCAGCCAAGATATCCGGGCCTGGGGGCCCCAGCATTTT | - | TRBJ1-5 | TRBV3-1 | -
CASSQGTGSQSEQYF | TGCGCCAGCAGCCAAGGGACAGGGAGTCAGAGCGAGCAGTACTTC | - | TRBJ2-7 | TRBV4-1 | TRBD1
CASSLSFLGSHEQYF | TGTGCCAGCAGTTTATCCTTTTTGGGGAGCCACGAGCAGTACTTC | many | TRBJ2-7 | TRBV27 | -
CAPRQGGYTEAFF | TGTGCCCCTAGACAGGGGGGGTACACTGAAGCTTTCTTT | few | TRBJ1-1 | TRBV11-1 | TRBD1
CSVGTAGNTIYF | TGCAGCGTAGGGACGGCTGGAAACACCATATATTTT | - | TRBJ1-3 | TRBV29-1 | -
CASSEALLREGGYTF | TGTGCCAGCAGTGAAGCGCTTCTGAGGGAGGGTGGCTACACCTTC | - | TRBJ1-2 | TRBV6-1 | -
CASRMTGGNQPQHF | TGTGCCAGCAGAATGACAGGGGGCAATCAGCCCCAGCATTTT | few | TRBJ1-5 | TRBV12-3/TRBV12-4 | TRBD1
CSAEAGAGNTIYF | TGCAGTGCTGAGGCGGGGGCTGGAAACACCATATATTTT | few | TRBJ1-3 | TRBV20-1 | -
CAMGRDSDNEQFF | TGTGCCATGGGCCGGGACAGTGACAATGAGCAGTTCTTC | few | TRBJ2-1 | TRBV10-3 | TRBD1
CASSSGSEQFF | TGTGCCAGCAGCTCCGGAAGTGAGCAGTTCTTC | - | TRBJ2-1 | TRBV6-4 | -
CASSPRTGDYNEQFF | TGTGCCAGCAGTCCACGGACAGGGGACTACAATGAGCAGTTCTTC | - | TRBJ2-1 | TRBV12-3/TRBV12-4 | TRBD1
CSARSSGASTDTQYF | TGCAGTGCTAGAAGCAGCGGGGCTAGCACAGATACGCAGTATTTT | many | TRBJ2-3 | TRBV20-1 | TRBD2
CASSYSLSARVAGNEQFF | TGTGCCAGCAGTTACTCGTTAAGCGCCCGGGTGGCGGGGAATGAGCAGTTCTTC | - | TRBJ2-1 | TRBV6-5 | -
CASSQAGTNYEQYF | TGTGCCAGCAGCCAAGCCGGGACTAACTACGAGCAGTACTTC | few | TRBJ2-7 | TRBV3-1 | TRBD2
CASSFESGSSYEQYF | TGTGCCAGCAGCTTCGAAAGCGGAAGCTCCTACGAGCAGTACTTC | few | TRBJ2-7 | TRBV7-9 | -
CASRTDRGTTEAFF | TGTGCCAGCAGGACGGACAGGGGGACTACTGAAGCTTTCTTT | - | TRBJ1-1 | TRBV6-2/TRBV6-3 | TRBD1
CASSPPDRAEQYF | TGTGCCAGCTCACCTCCCGACAGGGCCGAGCAGTACTTC | many | TRBJ2-7 | TRBV18 | TRBD1
CSAATYQTGGETQYF | TGCAGTGCTGCCACTTACCAGACAGGGGGGGAGACCCAGTACTTC | few | TRBJ2-5 | TRBV20-1 | TRBD1
CASTEYPGQGHQPQHF | TGTGCCAGCACCGAATATCCGGGACAGGGGCATCAGCCCCAGCATTTT | few | TRBJ1-5 | TRBV12-3/TRBV12-4 | TRBD1
CSVGEWYYEQYF | TGCAGCGTTGGAGAGTGGTACTACGAGCAGTACTTC | - | TRBJ2-7 | TRBV29-1 | -
CATGQGGAGGTQYF | TGTGCCACCGGACAGGGGGGAGCGGGAGGGACCCAGTACTTC | - | TRBJ2-5 | TRBV15 | -
CASSQPGQGANGYTF | TGTGCCAGCAGCCAACCGGGACAGGGGGCTAATGGCTACACCTTC | - | TRBJ1-2 | TRBV11-3 | TRBD1
CSVESWGLASYEQYF | TGCAGCGTTGAGTCGTGGGGACTAGCCAGCTACGAGCAGTACTTC | - | TRBJ2-7 | TRBV29-1 | TRBD2
CATSDSAGTGGTDTQYF | TGTGCCACCAGTGACTCGGCGGGGACAGGAGGCACAGATACGCAGTATTTT | - | TRBJ2-3 | TRBV24-1 | TRBD1
CASIKSGSGTGTQYF | TGTGCCAGCATTAAAAGCGGGAGTGGAACAGGTACGCAGTATTTT | - | TRBJ2-3 | TRBV12-3/TRBV12-4 | TRBD2